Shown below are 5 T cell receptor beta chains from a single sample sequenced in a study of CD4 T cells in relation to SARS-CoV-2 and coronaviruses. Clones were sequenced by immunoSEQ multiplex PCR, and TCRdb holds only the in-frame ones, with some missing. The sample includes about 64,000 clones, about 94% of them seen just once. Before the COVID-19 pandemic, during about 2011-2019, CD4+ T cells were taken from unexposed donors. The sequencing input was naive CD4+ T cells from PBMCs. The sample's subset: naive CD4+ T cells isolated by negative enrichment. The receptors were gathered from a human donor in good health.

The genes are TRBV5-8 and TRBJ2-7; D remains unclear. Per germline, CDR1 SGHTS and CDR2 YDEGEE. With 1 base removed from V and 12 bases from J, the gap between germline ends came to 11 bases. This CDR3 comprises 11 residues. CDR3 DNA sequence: TGTGCCAGCAGCTTGTCTTCCAGGTCGTACTTC. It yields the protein CASSLSSRSYF.

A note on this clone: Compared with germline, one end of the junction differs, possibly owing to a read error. The CDR3 DNA sequence: TGCAGTGCTCCGCGCGGGGACAGGTCCTACTTT. Its translation: CSAPRGDRSYF. This sequence joins TRBV20-1 and TRBJ1-6; TRBD1 aligns across 8 bases. The CDR3 runs to 11 residues. CDR1 and CDR2 from the germline V gene are DFQATT and SNEGSKA (reference sequence).

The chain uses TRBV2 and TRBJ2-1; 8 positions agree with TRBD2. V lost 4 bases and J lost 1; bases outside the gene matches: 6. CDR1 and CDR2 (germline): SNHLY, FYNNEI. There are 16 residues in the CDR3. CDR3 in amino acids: CASSGGAGASYNEQFF. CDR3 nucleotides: TGTGCCAGCAGTGGTGGAGCGGGAGCGTCCTACAATGAGCAGTTCTTC.

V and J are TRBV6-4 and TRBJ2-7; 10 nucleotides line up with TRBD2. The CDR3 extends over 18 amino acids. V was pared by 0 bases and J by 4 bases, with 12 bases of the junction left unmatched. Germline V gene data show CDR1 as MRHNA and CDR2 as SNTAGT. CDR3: CASSDSSAGGPPPYEQYF. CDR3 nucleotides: TGTGCCAGCAGTGACTCGTCAGCGGGAGGGCCTCCCCCTTACGAGCAGTACTTC.

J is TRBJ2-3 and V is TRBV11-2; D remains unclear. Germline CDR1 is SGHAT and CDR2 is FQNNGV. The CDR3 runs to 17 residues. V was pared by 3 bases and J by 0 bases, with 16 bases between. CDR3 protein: CASSLDKSSPSTDTQYF. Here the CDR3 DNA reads TGTGCCAGCAGCTTGGATAAGTCGTCTCCTAGCACAGATACGCAGTATTTT.